The 6 T cell receptor beta chains below all came from one sample that was sequenced in a study of cytomegalovirus exposure and HLA in healthy donors. Vbeta (60) and Jbeta (13) primers were used in the PCR. Data came from immunoSEQ multiplex PCR; TCRdb stores just in-frame clones and leaves some out. The sample has tens of thousands of clones, about two thirds seen once; the top ten hold over 2%. Sequenced sample: PBMCs. The receptors stem from a human donor in good health.

The CDR3 reads CASSSTGTRNTEAFF. The CDR3 DNA reads TGTGCCAGCAGCTCCACAGGGACTAGGAACACTGAAGCTTTCTTT. V gene TRBV7-3 combines with J gene TRBJ1-1, with a weak D call TRBD1 (6 bases). The CDR3 spans 15 residues. Germline-derived CDR1 and CDR2 are SGHTA and FQGTGA. V lost 4 bases, J lost 1 base, and 13 bases lay in between.

This clone was detected once. The chain combines TRBV10-2 with TRBJ2-1; 9 bases match TRBD2. J was trimmed by 4 bases and V by 8 bases; bases with no gene match: 9. CDR1 and CDR2 (germline): WSHSY, SAAADI. The CDR3 covers 15 residues. CDR3 amino acids: CASVRGGPAYNEQFF. CDR3 in DNA: TGCGCCAGCGTGCGGGGGGGCCCCGCTTACAATGAGCAGTTCTTC.

V usage is TRBV9 and J usage is TRBJ2-1; tentative D call: TRBD1 (5 bases). Trimming removed 4 bases at V and 7 bases at J, with 15 bases between. Per germline, CDR1 SGDLS and CDR2 YYNGEE. The CDR3 sequence is 14 residues long. CDR3: CASSSHSGANEQFF. The CDR3, as DNA: TGTGCCAGCAGCTCCCATAGTGGGGCAAATGAGCAGTTCTTC.

This sequence joins TRBV2 and TRBJ2-5; 10 bases line up with TRBD2. Germline CDR1 is SNHLY and CDR2 is FYNNEI. Trimming removed 10 bases from V and 6 bases from J; junction bases left unmatched: 17. This CDR3 is 16 amino acids long. CDR3 nucleotides: TGTGCCACCAAGAGCGGGGGGGGCCCCCTCGGACAGACCCAGTACTTC. This sequence encodes CATKSGGGPLGQTQYF.

V usage is TRBV2 and J usage is TRBJ1-5; no reliable D call. V was trimmed by 4 bases and J by 4 bases, leaving 5 bases between them. The germline V gene encodes CDR1 SNHLY and CDR2 FYNNEI. The CDR3 length is 12 residues. In nucleotides, the CDR3 is TGTGCCAGCAGTGCTGTTAATCAGCCCCAGCATTTT. Translation gives CASSAVNQPQHF.

V usage is TRBV5-1 and J usage is TRBJ1-2, with 8 nucleotides matching TRBD1. The CDR3 covers 16 residues. The germline V gene has CDR1 SGHRS and CDR2 YFSETQ. V dropped 4 bases and J dropped 8; count of bases not matched to a gene: 16. This chain's CDR3 is CASSQQLDQGAEGYTF. The CDR3 DNA follows: TGCGCCAGCAGCCAACAGCTCGACCAGGGGGCGGAAGGCTACACCTTC.